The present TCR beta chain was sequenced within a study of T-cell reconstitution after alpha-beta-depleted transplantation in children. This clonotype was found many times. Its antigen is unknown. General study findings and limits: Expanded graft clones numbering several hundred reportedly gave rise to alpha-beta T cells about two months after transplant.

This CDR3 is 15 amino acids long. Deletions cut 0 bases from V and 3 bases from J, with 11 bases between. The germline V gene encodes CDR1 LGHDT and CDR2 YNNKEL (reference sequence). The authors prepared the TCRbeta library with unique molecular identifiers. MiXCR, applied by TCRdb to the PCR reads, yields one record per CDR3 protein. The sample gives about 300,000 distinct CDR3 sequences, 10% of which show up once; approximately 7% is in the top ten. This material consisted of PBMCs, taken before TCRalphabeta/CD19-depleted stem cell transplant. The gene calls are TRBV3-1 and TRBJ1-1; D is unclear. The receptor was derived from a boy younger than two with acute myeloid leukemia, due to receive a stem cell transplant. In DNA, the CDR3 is TGTGCCAGCAGCCAAGATCAGGCGTGGGACACTGAAGCTTTCTTT. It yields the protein CASSQDQAWDTEAFF.